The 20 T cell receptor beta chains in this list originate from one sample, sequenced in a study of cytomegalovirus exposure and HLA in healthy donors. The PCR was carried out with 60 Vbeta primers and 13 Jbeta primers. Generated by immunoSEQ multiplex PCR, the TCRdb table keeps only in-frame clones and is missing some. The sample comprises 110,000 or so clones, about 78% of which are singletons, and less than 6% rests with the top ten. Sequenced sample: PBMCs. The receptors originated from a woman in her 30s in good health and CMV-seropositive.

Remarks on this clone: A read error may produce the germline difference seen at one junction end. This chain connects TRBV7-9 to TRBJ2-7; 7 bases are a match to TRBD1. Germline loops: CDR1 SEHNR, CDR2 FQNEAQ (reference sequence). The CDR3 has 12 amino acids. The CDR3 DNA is TGTTCCAGCAGCGCCGGGACAGTTGAGCAGTACTTC. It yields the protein CSSSAGTVEQYF. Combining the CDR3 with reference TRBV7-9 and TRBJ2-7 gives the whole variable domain DTGVSQNPRHKITKRGQNVTFRCDPISEHNRLYWYRQTLGQGPEFLTYFQNEAQLEKSRLLSDRFSAERPKGSFSTLEIQRTEQGDSAMYLCSSSAGTVEQYFGPGTRLTVT.

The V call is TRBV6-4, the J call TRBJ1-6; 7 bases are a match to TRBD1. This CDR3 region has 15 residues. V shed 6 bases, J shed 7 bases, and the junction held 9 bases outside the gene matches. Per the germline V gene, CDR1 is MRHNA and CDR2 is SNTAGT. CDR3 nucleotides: TGTGCCAGCAGCCCAGGGACAGCCTTAAATTCACCCCTCCACTTT. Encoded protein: CASSPGTALNSPLHF.

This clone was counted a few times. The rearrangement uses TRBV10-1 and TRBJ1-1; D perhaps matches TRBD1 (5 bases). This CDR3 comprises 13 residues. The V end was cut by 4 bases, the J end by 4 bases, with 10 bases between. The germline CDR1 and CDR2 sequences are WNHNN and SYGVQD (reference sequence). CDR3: CASSGQGRTEAFF. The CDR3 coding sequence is TGCGCCAGCAGTGGGCAGGGCCGCACTGAAGCTTTCTTT.

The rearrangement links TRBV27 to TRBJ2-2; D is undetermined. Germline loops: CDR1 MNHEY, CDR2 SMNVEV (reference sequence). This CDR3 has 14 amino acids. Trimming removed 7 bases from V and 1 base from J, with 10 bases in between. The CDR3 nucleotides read TGTGCCAGCATCCCCCCGGGGAACACCGGGGAGCTGTTTTTT. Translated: CASIPPGNTGELFF.

This CDR3 reads CASRTRQVNTEAFF. The CDR3 nucleotides are TGTGCCAGCAGGACAAGACAAGTGAACACTGAAGCTTTCTTT. V usage is TRBV6-1 and J usage is TRBJ1-1; D gene unclear. The V end lost 6 bases, the J end lost 0 bases, and 11 bases lay between the germline ends. CDR1 MNHNS and CDR2 SASEGT come from the germline V gene. The length of the CDR3 is 14 residues.

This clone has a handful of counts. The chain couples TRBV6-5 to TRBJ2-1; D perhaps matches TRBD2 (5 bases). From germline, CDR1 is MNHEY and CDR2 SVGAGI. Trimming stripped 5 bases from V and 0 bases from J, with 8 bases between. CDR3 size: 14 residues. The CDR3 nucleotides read TGTGCCAGCAGTGTCCGGGGCTCCTACAATGAGCAGTTCTTC. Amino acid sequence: CASSVRGSYNEQFF.

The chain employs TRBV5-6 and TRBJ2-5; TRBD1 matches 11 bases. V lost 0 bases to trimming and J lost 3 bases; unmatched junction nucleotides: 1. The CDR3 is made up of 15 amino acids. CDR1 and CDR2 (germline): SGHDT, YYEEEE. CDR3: CASSLVGQGEETQYF. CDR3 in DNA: TGTGCCAGCAGCTTGGTGGGACAGGGGGAAGAGACCCAGTACTTC. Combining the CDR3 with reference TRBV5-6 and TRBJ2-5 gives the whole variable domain DAGVTQSPTHLIKTRGQQVTLRCSPKSGHDTVSWYQQALGQGPQFIFQYYEEEERQRGNFPDRFSGHQFPNYSSELNVNALLLGDSALYLCASSLVGQGEETQYFGPGTRLLVL.

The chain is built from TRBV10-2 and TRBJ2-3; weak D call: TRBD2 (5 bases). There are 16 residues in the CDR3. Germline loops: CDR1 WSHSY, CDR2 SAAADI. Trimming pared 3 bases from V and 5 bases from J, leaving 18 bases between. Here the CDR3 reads CASSDSDRGKEDTQYF. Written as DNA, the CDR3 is TGCGCCAGCAGTGATTCCGATCGAGGGAAGGAAGATACGCAGTATTTT.

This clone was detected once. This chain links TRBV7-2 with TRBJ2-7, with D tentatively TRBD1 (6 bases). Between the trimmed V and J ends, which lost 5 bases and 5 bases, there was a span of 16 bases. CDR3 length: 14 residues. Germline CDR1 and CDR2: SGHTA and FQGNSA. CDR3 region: CASSPFWGRNEQYF. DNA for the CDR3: TGTGCCAGCAGCCCCTTTTGGGGGCGCAACGAGCAGTACTTC.

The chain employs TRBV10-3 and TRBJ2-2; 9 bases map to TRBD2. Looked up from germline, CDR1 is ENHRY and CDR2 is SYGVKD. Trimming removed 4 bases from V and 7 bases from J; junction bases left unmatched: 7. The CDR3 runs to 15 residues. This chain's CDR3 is CAISAQREVFGELFF. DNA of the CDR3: TGTGCCATCAGTGCCCAGCGGGAGGTCTTCGGGGAGCTGTTTTTT.

CDR3 DNA sequence: TGTGCCAGCAGTCAATTGCCCCCGAGCTCCTATAATTCACCCCTCCACTTT. Its translation: CASSQLPPSSYNSPLHF. The chain links TRBV5-5 to TRBJ1-6; D call uncertain. With 5 bases removed from V and 0 bases from J, the gap between germline ends came to 15 bases. Germline V gene sequence: CDR1 SGHKS, CDR2 YYEKEE (reference sequence). The CDR3 extends over 17 amino acids.

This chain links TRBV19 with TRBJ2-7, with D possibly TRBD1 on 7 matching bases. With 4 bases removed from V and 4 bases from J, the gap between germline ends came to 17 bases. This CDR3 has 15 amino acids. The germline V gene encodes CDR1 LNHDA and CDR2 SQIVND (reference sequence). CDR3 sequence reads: CASSRQGGAAYEQYF. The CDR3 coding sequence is TGTGCCAGTAGTAGGCAGGGGGGCGCAGCGTACGAGCAGTACTTC.

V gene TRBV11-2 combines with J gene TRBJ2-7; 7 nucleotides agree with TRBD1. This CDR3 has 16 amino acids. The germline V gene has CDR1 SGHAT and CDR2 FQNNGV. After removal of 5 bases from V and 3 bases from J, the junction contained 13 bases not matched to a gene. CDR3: CASSPISRQGDYEQYF. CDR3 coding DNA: TGTGCCAGCAGCCCGATATCTAGACAGGGAGACTACGAGCAGTACTTC.

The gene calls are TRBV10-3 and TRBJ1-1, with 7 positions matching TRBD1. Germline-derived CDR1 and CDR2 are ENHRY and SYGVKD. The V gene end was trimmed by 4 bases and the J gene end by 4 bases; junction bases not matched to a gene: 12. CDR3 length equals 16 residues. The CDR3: CAISGTTGAMSTEAFF. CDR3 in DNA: TGTGCCATCAGTGGAACAACAGGGGCTATGAGCACTGAAGCTTTCTTT.

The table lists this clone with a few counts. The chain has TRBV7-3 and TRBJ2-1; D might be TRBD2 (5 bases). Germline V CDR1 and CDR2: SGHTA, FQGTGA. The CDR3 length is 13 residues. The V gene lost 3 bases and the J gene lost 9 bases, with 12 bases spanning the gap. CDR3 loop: CASSLIPAGEQFF. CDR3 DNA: TGTGCCAGCAGCTTGATCCCTGCGGGTGAGCAGTTCTTC.

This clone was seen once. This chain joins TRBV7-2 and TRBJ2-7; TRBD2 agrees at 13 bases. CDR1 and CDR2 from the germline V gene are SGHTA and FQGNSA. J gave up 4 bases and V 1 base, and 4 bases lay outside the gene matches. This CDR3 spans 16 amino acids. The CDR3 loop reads CASSLGLAGGAYEQYF. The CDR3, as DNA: TGTGCCAGCAGCTTAGGACTAGCGGGAGGTGCGTACGAGCAGTACTTC.

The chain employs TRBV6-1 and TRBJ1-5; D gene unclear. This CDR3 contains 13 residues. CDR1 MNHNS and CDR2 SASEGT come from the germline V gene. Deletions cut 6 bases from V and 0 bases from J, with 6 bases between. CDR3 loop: CASRTNSNQPQHF. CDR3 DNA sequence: TGTGCCAGCAGGACTAATAGCAATCAGCCCCAGCATTTT.

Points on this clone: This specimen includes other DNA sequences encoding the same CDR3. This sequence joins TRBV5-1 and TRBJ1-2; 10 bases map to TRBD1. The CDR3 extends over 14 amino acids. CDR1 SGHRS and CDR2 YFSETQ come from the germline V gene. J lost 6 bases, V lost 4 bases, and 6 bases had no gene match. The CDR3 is CASSSTGTGDGYTF. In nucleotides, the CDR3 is TGCGCCAGCAGCAGCACCGGGACAGGGGATGGCTACACCTTC.

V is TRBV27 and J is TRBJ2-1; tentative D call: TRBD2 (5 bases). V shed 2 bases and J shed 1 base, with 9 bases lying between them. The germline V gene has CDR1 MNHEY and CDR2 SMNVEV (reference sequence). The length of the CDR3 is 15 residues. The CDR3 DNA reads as TGTGCCAGCAGTTTACAGCGGCTTTCCTACAATGAGCAGTTCTTC. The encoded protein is CASSLQRLSYNEQFF.

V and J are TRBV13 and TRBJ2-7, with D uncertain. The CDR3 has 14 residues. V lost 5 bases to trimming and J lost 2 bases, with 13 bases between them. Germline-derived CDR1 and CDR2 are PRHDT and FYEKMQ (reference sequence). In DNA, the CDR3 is TGTGCCAGCAGCCCCCTGTCCAGTCCCTACGAGCAGTACTTC. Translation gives CASSPLSSPYEQYF.